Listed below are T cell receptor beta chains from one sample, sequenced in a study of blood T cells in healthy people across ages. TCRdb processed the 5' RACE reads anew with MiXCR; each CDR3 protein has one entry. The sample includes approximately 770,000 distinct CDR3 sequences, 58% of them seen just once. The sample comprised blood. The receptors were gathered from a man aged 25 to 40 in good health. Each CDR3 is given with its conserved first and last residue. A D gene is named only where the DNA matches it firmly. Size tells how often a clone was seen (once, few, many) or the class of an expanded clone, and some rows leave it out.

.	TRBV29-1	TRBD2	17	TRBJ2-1	TGCAGCGTTGATCGGCTAGCGGGAGGTGCCTCCTACAATGAGCAGTTCTTC	CSVDRLAGGASYNEQFF
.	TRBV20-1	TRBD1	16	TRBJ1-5	TGCAGTGCTAGAGATCCCCTCCGGGACAGGGTTCAGCCCCAGCATTTT	CSARDPLRDRVQPQHF
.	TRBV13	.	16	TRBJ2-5	TGTGCCAGCAGCTTAGGACAGACTAGGGTTCAAGAGACCCAGTACTTC	CASSLGQTRVQETQYF
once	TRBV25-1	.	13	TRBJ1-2	TGTGCCAGCAGCCGCTACGACTACTATGGCTACACCTTC	CASSRYDYYGYTF
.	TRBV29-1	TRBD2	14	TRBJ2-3	TGCAGCGTTGAGCCCCGGGGGGGCACAGATACGCAGTATTTT	CSVEPRGGTDTQYF
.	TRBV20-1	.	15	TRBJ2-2	TGCAGTGCAGAGAGGACAGTGGGGAACACCGGGGAGCTGTTTTTT	CSAERTVGNTGELFF
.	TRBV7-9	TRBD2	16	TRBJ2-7	TGTGCCAGCAGCTCCAAAGAGGGACTAGCCCGCTACGAGCAGTACTTC	CASSSKEGLARYEQYF
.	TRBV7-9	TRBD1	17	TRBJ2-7	TGTGCCAGCAGCCCGAGGGTTGGACAGGGCTCATCCTACGAGCAGTACTTC	CASSPRVGQGSSYEQYF
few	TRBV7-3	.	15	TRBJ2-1	TGTGCCAGCAGCCGAGGGGGGGACAATAGGAATGAGCAGTTCTTC	CASSRGGDNRNEQFF
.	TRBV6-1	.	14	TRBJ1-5	TGTGCCAGCAGGGGCGACAGGTTGGATCAGCCCCAGCATTTT	CASRGDRLDQPQHF
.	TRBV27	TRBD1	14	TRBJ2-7	TGTGCCAGCAGTACAACAGGGGTCGTCTACGAGCAGTACTTC	CASSTTGVVYEQYF
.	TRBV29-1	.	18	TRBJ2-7	TGCAGCGTTGAAGATCTTGTGGCGGAGGGTAGCTCCTACAATGAGCAGTACTTC	CSVEDLVAEGSSYNEQYF
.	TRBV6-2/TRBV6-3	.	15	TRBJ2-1	TGTGCCAGCAGTTACCGACAGAAACGGTACAATGAGCAGTTCTTC	CASSYRQKRYNEQFF
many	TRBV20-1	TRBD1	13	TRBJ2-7	TGCAGTGTCAACCGGGACAGGGTCTCCGAGCAGTACTTC	CSVNRDRVSEQYF
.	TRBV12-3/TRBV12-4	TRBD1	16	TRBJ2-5	TGTGCCAGCAGTCCAACCCGACAGGGTGGAGGAGAGACCCAGTACTTC	CASSPTRQGGGETQYF
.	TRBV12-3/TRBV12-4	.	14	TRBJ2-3	TGTGCCAGCAGTTTAAGGGGCAGAGCAGATACGCAGTATTTT	CASSLRGRADTQYF
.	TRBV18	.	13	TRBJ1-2	TGTGCCAGTTCCGGAGGGACGGGTTATGGCTACACCTTC	CASSGGTGYGYTF
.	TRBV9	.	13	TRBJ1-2	TGTGCCAGCAACGTACCAGGGAAGGCTGGCTACACCTTC	CASNVPGKAGYTF
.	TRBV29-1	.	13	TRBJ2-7	TGCAGCGTTGGTCAGGGGCTCTATCGGGGGCAGTACTTC	CSVGQGLYRGQYF
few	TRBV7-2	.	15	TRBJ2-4	TGTGCCAGCAGCTTTGGTAGACTAGCCAAAAACATTCAGTACTTC	CASSFGRLAKNIQYF
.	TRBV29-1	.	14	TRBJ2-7	TGCAGCGTCGTCAGGCCGGACACCTCCTACGAGCAGTACTTC	CSVVRPDTSYEQYF
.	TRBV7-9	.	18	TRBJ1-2	TGTGCCAGCAGCCCTCCCTTAGAAGGGGGTGAAACTAACTATGGCTACACCTTC	CASSPPLEGGETNYGYTF
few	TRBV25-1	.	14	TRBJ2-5	TGTGCCAGCAGTGCTGATACAGGTACCGGGACCCAGTACTTC	CASSADTGTGTQYF
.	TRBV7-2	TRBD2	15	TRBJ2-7	TGTGCCAGCAGCTCCGACCCCGGCGGGGGCTACGAGCAGTACTTC	CASSSDPGGGYEQYF
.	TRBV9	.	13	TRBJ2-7	TGTGCCAGCACAAACAGGGCCCATGGCGAGCAGTACTTC	CASTNRAHGEQYF
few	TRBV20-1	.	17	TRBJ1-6	TGCAGTGCCCGAGGGGGTACCGTAAGCTCCTATAATTCACCCCTCCACTTT	CSARGGTVSSYNSPLHF
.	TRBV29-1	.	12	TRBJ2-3	TGCAGCGCGGGCCGTGCAGGGGATACGCAGTATTTT	CSAGRAGDTQYF
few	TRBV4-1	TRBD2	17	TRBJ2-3	TGCGCCAGCAGCCAAGATCTAGCGGTCCCTAGCACAGATACGCAGTATTTT	CASSQDLAVPSTDTQYF
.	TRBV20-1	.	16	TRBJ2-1	TGCAGTGCTACCATCGGGCTCCGAAGGCCCTACAATGAACAGTTCTTC	CSATIGLRRPYNEQFF
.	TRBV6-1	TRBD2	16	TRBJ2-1	TGTGCCAGCCGGATCACCGGGACTACATTTTGGAATGAGCAGTTCTTC	CASRITGTTFWNEQFF
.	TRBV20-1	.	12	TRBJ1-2	TGCAGTGCTAGTCAGGGTAACTATGGCTACACCTTC	CSASQGNYGYTF
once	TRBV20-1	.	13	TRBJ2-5	TGCAGTGCTGGCCTGGGTCAGTTTGAGACCCAGTACTTC	CSAGLGQFETQYF
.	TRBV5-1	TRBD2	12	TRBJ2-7	TGCGCCAGCAGCTTATGGGAGGGCGAGCAGTACTTC	CASSLWEGEQYF
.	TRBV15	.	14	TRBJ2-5	TGTGCCACCAGCAGGACCTTTCAGGGAGAGACCCAGTACTTC	CATSRTFQGETQYF
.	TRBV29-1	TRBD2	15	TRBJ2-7	TGCAGCGTGCGGAGAGCGGGAGGGCCGGCCTACGAGCAGTACTTC	CSVRRAGGPAYEQYF
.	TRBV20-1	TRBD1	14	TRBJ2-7	TGCAGTGCTGAGTTGAGGGACAGGCACAATGAGCAGTACTTC	CSAELRDRHNEQYF
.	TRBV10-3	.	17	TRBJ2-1	TGTGCCATCAGTTCTCTTTCAGGGGTTTCCTCCTACAATGAGCAGTTCTTC	CAISSLSGVSSYNEQFF
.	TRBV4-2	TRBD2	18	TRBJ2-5	TGTGCCAGCAGCCAAGAAGGGGGGGGCAGACTAGCGGGGGAGACCCAGTACTTC	CASSQEGGGRLAGETQYF
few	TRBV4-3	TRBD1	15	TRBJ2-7	TGCGCCAGCAGCCCGGGACAGATGGGCTCCTACGAGCAGTACTTC	CASSPGQMGSYEQYF
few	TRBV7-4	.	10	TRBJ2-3	TGTGCCAGCAGCCCCCTTGCGCAGTATTTT	CASSPLAQYF
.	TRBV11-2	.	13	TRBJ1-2	TGTGCCAGCAGCTTAGAGGGGATTAATGGCTACACCTTC	CASSLEGINGYTF
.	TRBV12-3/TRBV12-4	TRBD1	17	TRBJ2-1	TGTGCCAGCGGTCAGTTTCGAGGACAGGGGAACGGCAATGAGCAGTTCTTC	CASGQFRGQGNGNEQFF
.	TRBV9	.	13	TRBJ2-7	TGTGCCAGCAGCGTAACGGGGGCTGGAGAGCAGTACTTC	CASSVTGAGEQYF
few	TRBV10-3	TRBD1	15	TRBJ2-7	TGTGCCATCACCGCGGGGACAGGGCCCTCCTACGAGCAGTACTTC	CAITAGTGPSYEQYF
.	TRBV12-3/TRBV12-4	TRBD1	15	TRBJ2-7	TGTGCCAGCCGGTCGGGACAGGGATCCTCCTACGAGCAGTACTTC	CASRSGQGSSYEQYF